The entry that follows covers one T cell receptor (beta chain) sequence. CDR3 length: 14 amino acids. Germline CDR1 and CDR2: MDHEN and SYDVKM. V lost 2 bases, J lost 4 bases, and 11 bases lay in between. Clinical history reported by participants formed the basis on which cohorts were assigned. Cohort 3 recovery required two negative PCRs, clearance, or symptom resolution. In the source study's methods: Reference gene primer amplification in the assay estimated nucleated cell counts. Method: immunoSEQ multiplex PCR; TCRdb's copy keeps in-frame clones and lacks some. V, J and clone size derive from that table, while D and trimming were established from the DNA sequence. The sample carries fewer than 450,000 clones, roughly 91% recorded once. This sample was taken from a study of blood T cell repertoires in COVID-19. Across the study: The United States, Italy and Spain provided the acute and convalescent COVID-19 samples.

The TCR originated in a man younger than 35 who had recovered from COVID-19. Material for sequencing was PBMCs or T cells enriched from blood (not recorded which). V usage is TRBV28 and J usage is TRBJ1-1, with D tentatively TRBD1 (6 bases). CDR3 coding DNA: TGTGCCAGCAGTTTAATTAGGGGGGGCACTGAAGCTTTCTTT. Protein sequence: CASSLIRGGTEAFF. The full variable domain, with the rest looked up from reference TRBV28 and TRBJ1-1, is DVKVTQSSRYLVKRTGEKVFLECVQDMDHENMFWYRQDPGLGLRLIYFSYDVKMKEKGDIPEGYSVSREKKERFSLILESASTNQTSMYLCASSLIRGGTEAFFGQGTRLTVV.